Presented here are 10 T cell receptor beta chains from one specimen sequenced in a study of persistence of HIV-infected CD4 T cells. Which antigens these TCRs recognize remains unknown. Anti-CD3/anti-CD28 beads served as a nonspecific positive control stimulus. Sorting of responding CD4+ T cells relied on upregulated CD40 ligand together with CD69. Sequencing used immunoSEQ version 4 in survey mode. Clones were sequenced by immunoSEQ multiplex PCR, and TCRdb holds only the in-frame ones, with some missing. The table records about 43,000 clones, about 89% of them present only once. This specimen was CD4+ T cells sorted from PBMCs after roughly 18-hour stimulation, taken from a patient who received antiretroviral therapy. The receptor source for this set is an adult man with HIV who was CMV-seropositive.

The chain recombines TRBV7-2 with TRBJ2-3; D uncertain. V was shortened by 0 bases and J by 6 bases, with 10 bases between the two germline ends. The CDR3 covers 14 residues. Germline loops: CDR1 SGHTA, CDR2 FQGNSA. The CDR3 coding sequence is TGTGCCAGCAGCTTAGCTAGCCGGGCGGATACGCAGTATTTT. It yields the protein CASSLASRADTQYF. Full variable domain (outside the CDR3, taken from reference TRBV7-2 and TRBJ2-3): GAGVSQSPSNKVTEKGKDVELRCDPISGHTALYWYRQSLGQGLEFLIYFQGNSAPDKSGLPSDRFSAERTGGSVSTLTIQRTQQEDSAVYLCASSLASRADTQYFGPGTRLTVL.

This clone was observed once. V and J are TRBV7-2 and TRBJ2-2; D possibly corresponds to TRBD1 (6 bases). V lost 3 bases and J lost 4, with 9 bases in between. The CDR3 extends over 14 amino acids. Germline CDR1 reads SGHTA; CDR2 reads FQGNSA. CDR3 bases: TGTGCCAGCAGCTTCCTGACAGGCACCGGGGAGCTGTTTTTT. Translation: CASSFLTGTGELFF.

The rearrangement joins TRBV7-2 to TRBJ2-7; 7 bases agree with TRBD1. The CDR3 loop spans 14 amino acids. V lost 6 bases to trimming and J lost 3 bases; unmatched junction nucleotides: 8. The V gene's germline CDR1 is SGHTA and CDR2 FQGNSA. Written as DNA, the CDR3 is TGTGCCAGCAGTCTTAAGACAGGGAACTACGAGCAGTACTTC. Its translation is CASSLKTGNYEQYF.

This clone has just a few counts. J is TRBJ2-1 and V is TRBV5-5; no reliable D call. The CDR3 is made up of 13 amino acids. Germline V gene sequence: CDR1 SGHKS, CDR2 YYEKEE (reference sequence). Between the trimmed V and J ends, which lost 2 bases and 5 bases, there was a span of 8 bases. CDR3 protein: CASSFRLNNEQFF. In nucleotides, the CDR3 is TGTGCCAGCAGCTTTCGGCTGAACAATGAGCAGTTCTTC.

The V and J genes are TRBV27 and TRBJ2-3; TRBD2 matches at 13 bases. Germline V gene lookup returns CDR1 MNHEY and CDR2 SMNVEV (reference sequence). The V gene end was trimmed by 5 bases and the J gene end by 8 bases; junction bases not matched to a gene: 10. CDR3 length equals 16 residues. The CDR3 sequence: CASSRITSGGAGTQYF. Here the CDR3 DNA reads TGTGCCAGCAGTCGAATCACTAGCGGGGGGGCCGGTACGCAGTATTTT.

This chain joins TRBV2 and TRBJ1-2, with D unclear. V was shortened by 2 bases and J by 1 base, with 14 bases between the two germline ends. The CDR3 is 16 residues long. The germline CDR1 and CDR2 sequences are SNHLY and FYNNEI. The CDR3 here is CASSESMVQRNYGYTF. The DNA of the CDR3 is TGTGCCAGCAGTGAATCAATGGTACAGCGTAACTATGGCTACACCTTC. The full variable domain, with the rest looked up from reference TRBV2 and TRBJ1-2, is EPEVTQTPSHQVTQMGQEVILRCVPISNHLYFYWYRQILGQKVEFLVSFYNNEISEKSEIFDDQFSVERPDGSNFTLKIRSTKLEDSAMYFCASSESMVQRNYGYTFGSGTRLTVV.

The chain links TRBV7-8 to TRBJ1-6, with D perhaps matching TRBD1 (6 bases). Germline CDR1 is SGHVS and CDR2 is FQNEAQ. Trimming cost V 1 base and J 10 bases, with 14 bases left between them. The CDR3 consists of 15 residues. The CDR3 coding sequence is TGTGCCAGCAGCTTAGTGGCAGGGGTGGGCTCACCCCTCCACTTT. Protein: CASSLVAGVGSPLHF. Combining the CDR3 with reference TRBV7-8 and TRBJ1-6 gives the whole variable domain GAGVSQSPRYKVAKRGQDVALRCDPISGHVSLFWYQQALGQGPEFLTYFQNEAQLDKSGLPSDRFFAERPEGSVSTLKIQRTQQEDSAVYLCASSLVAGVGSPLHFGNGTRLTVT.

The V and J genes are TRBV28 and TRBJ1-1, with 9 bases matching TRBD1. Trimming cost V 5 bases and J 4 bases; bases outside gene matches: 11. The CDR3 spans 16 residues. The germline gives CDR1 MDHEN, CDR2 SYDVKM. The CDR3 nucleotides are TGTGCCAGCAGTCCCTCCGCTGGGACAGGGACCACTGAAGCTTTCTTT. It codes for CASSPSAGTGTTEAFF.

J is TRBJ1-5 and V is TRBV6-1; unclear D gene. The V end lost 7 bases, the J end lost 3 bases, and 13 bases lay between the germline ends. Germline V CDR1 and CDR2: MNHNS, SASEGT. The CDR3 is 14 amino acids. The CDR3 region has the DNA TGTGCCAGCACAAAAGATGGTCTCAATCAGCCCCAGCATTTT. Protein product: CASTKDGLNQPQHF.

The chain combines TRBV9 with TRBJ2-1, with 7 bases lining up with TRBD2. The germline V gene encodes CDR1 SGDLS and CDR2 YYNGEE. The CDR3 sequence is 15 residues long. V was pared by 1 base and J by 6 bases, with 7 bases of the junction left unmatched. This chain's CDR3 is CASSVTPSGGNEQFF. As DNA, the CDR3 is TGTGCCAGCAGCGTAACCCCCTCGGGGGGCAATGAGCAGTTCTTC.